This T cell receptor (beta chain) originates from a study of T cell changes during pregnancy in multiple sclerosis. Some clones are missing from TCRdb's copy, which holds only in-frame ones; the method was immunoSEQ multiplex PCR. In the table there are 65,000 to 95,000 clones, just over 90% of which are singletons. V was clipped by 1 base and J by 1 base; unmatched bases: 5. Germline lookup yields CDR1 KGHSH and CDR2 LQKENI. The CDR3 covers 16 residues. The starting material was peripheral blood, obtained after pregnancy. The chain employs TRBV18 and TRBJ2-3; 7 nucleotides line up with TRBD2. The sequence was obtained from a female donor in good health, enrolled as a control in a pregnancy study. This CDR3 reads CASSPRSSGGTDTQYF. In nucleotides, the CDR3 is TGTGCCAGCTCACCACGATCTAGCGGCGGCACAGATACGCAGTATTTT.